A selection of T cell receptor beta chains follows, all from one sample in a study of shared T cell receptors in the human thymus. Repertoires were generated with immunoSEQ multiplex PCR, while TCRdb's copy carries only in-frame clones and drops some. The sample lists about 660,000 clones, over 75% occurring once. The data also belong to a second study, concerning human thymus T cells.

Source material: thymocytes. These receptors originate from a boy under two years old with a congenital heart defect. Each CDR3 is given with its conserved first and last residue. D genes are given only for firm matches. Clone size is not always given. Where it is, it says once, few, many or a class for expanded clones.

d_call | j_call | v_call | clone_size | cdr3_nt | cdr3_aa
- | TRBJ2-2 | TRBV6-1 | - | TGTGCCAGCAGCGGGACTTCCACCGGGGAGCTGTTTTTT | CASSGTSTGELFF
- | TRBJ1-1 | TRBV14 | - | TGTGCCAGCAGCCAACAGGGTCACAACACTGAAGCTTTCTTT | CASSQQGHNTEAFF
TRBD2 | TRBJ2-1 | TRBV2 | - | TGTGCCAGCAGGACAGGACTAGCGTCTTACAATGAGCAGTTCTTC | CASRTGLASYNEQFF
TRBD2 | TRBJ2-1 | TRBV4-1 | - | TGCGCCAGCAGCCCTAGGGAGGGTAGCTCCTACAATGAGCAGTTCTTC | CASSPREGSSYNEQFF
- | TRBJ1-1 | TRBV7-6 | - | TGTGCCAGCAGTCCTAAGGGGGACACTGAAGCTTTCTTT | CASSPKGDTEAFF
- | TRBJ2-7 | TRBV4-1 | once | TGCGCCAGCAGCGGCGGGCGCCCCTACGAGCAGTACTTC | CASSGGRPYEQYF
- | TRBJ1-2 | TRBV2 | - | TGTGCCAGCAGTCCCCCAGGCCGCTATGGCTACACCTTC | CASSPPGRYGYTF
- | TRBJ2-7 | TRBV10-3 | - | TGTGCCCCCCTCGCCCCGGACAAACCGAATTCCTACGAGCAGTACTTC | CAPLAPDKPNSYEQYF
- | TRBJ1-1 | TRBV27 | - | TGTGCCAGCATCAACCAGCGCCACACTGAAGCTTTCTTT | CASINQRHTEAFF
TRBD1 | TRBJ2-2 | TRBV5-4 | few | TGTGCCAGCAGCTCGACTCCGGGACAGGTTAGGGCCGGGGAGCTGTTTTTT | CASSSTPGQVRAGELFF
TRBD1 | TRBJ1-2 | TRBV15 | - | TGTGCCACCAGCCGGGGGACAGGGAGAGGCTACACCTTC | CATSRGTGRGYTF
- | TRBJ2-7 | TRBV5-1 | few | TGCGCCAGCAGCCGAGGGACAACCCACTACGAGCAGTACTTC | CASSRGTTHYEQYF
- | TRBJ2-2 | TRBV7-8 | - | TGTGCCAGCAGCACCCCCGGGACACCGAACACCGGGGAGCTGTTTTTT | CASSTPGTPNTGELFF
TRBD2 | TRBJ2-7 | TRBV10-1 | - | TGCGCCAGCAGTGAAAAGGCGGCAGGGACTGGGAGCGGGAGTATCGACGAGCAGTACTTC | CASSEKAAGTGSGSIDEQYF
- | TRBJ1-2 | TRBV1 | - | TGCACCAGCAGCCAAGAGATTTCCCAGGGCTACACCTTC | CTSSQEISQGYTF
- | TRBJ2-1 | TRBV21-1 | - | TGTGCCAGCAGCAAAGGGAGCGATGAGCAGTTCTTC | CASSKGSDEQFF
TRBD1 | TRBJ1-4 | TRBV5-1 | once | TGCGCCAGCAGCCAGGGACAGGGGAGTAATGAAAAACTGTTTTTT | CASSQGQGSNEKLFF
- | TRBJ2-7 | TRBV7-2 | - | TGTGCCAGCAGCTTATTTACGGGCCGGCGGGTTTACGAGCAGTACTTC | CASSLFTGRRVYEQYF
TRBD1 | TRBJ2-7 | TRBV19 | - | TGTGCCACTGAGGACAGGGGTGGAAACGAGCAGTACTTC | CATEDRGGNEQYF
- | TRBJ2-4 | TRBV4-1 | - | TGCGCCAGCAGCCACACGGACAGAATAGCCAAAAACATTCAGTACTTC | CASSHTDRIAKNIQYF
TRBD2 | TRBJ2-2 | TRBV5-8 | once | TGTGCCAGCAGCCCGGGGGAGGGAAGGACTAGCGACACCGGGGAGCTGTTTTTT | CASSPGEGRTSDTGELFF
TRBD2 | TRBJ2-7 | TRBV11-2 | - | TGTGCCAGCACCTCTCGGGGGGGCGAGCAGTACTTC | CASTSRGGEQYF
TRBD2 | TRBJ2-3 | TRBV28 | - | TGTGCCAGCAGTCCTGGGACTAGCGGGAGATTAAATACGCAGTATTTT | CASSPGTSGRLNTQYF
- | TRBJ2-2 | TRBV5-6 | - | TGTGCCAGCAGCTTCAGGGCTAACACCGGGGAGCTGTTTTTT | CASSFRANTGELFF
- | TRBJ2-6 | TRBV18 | - | TGTGCCAGCTCACCAGGAAGGGGGAAAGGGTCTGGGGCCAACGTCCTGACTTTC | CASSPGRGKGSGANVLTF
- | TRBJ2-5 | TRBV21-1 | - | TGTGCCAGCACCCGACTAGCGGGCCTATCTCCCCAGTACTTC | CASTRLAGLSPQYF
- | TRBJ2-1 | TRBV5-8 | - | TGTGCCAGCAGCTTCGTTCAGTTTCAGGGAGGTTTCAATGAGCAGTTCTTC | CASSFVQFQGGFNEQFF
TRBD2 | TRBJ2-1 | TRBV5-1 | - | TGCGCCAGCCACTCGGGAGGCTTGCCCTACAATGAGCAGTTCTTC | CASHSGGLPYNEQFF
- | TRBJ1-2 | TRBV5-6 | - | TGTGCCAGCAGCTTGGGTCCTCGGGGGGGCTACACCTTC | CASSLGPRGGYTF
- | TRBJ1-4 | TRBV6-5 | - | TGTGCCAGCCCCGAGGTGCCCGCAACTAATGAAAAACTGTTTTTT | CASPEVPATNEKLFF
- | TRBJ2-5 | TRBV7-6 | - | TGTGCCAGCAGCTTAGATGCAGGGTTAGAAGAGACCCAGTACTTC | CASSLDAGLEETQYF
TRBD2 | TRBJ2-3 | TRBV30 | - | TGTGCCTGGAGACCCGCCGAGGTGGCGGGAGGGACAGATACGCAGTATTTT | CAWRPAEVAGGTDTQYF
- | TRBJ1-3 | TRBV11-2 | - | TGTGCCAGCAGCCTTCACGGGACACCGAATTCATGGAACACCATATATTTT | CASSLHGTPNSWNTIYF
TRBD1 | TRBJ2-5 | TRBV4-3 | - | TGCGCCAGCAGCCAACAGGACAGGGCCCGCCGAAGAGAGACCCAGTACTTC | CASSQQDRARRRETQYF
TRBD1 | TRBJ1-1 | TRBV30 | - | TGTGCCTGGTCGCTTCAAGGGGGCTTCACTGAAGCTTTCTTT | CAWSLQGGFTEAFF
- | TRBJ2-7 | TRBV27 | few | TGTGCCAGCAGTTCGCGGGTGAGCTACTACGAGCAGTACTTC | CASSSRVSYYEQYF
- | TRBJ2-1 | TRBV29-1 | - | TGCAGCGTTTTCCCCAGGCTAGCGCCCGTTGAGCAGTTCTTC | CSVFPRLAPVEQFF
- | TRBJ2-7 | TRBV7-9 | - | TGTGCCAGCAGCTTAGGCAGGGACGAGCAGTACTTC | CASSLGRDEQYF
TRBD2 | TRBJ2-7 | TRBV7-2 | once | TGTGCCAGCAGTTGTGACGGGACTAGTACCTACGAGCAGTACTTC | CASSCDGTSTYEQYF
TRBD1 | TRBJ2-2 | TRBV27 | few | TGTGCCAGCAGTCTATCCCCGACCTTAGACAGGGGGCGCGGGGAGCTGTTTTTT | CASSLSPTLDRGRGELFF
TRBD1 | TRBJ2-1 | TRBV7-6 | - | TGTGCCAGCAGCTTAGCTACCCTACCCGGGGACAGGGGGTCGCCCGGGGGCAATGAGCAGTTCTTC | CASSLATLPGDRGSPGGNEQFF
TRBD2 | TRBJ2-2 | TRBV5-1 | - | TGCGCCAGCAAACCGGGGGGTTTGGGGAACACCGGGGAGCTGTTTTTT | CASKPGGLGNTGELFF
- | TRBJ1-5 | TRBV15 | - | TGTGCCACCAGCAGAGATCAGAGGACATTGGCCTATAGCAATCAGCCCCAGCATTTT | CATSRDQRTLAYSNQPQHF
TRBD2 | TRBJ2-3 | TRBV5-6 | - | TGTGCCAGCAGCTTGACTAGCGGGAGAGATCCCCTCACAGATACGCAGTATTTT | CASSLTSGRDPLTDTQYF
- | TRBJ2-7 | TRBV12-2 | - | TGTGCACCGCGGGGCATTGTGGGAGAAGGCGAGCAGTACTTC | CAPRGIVGEGEQYF
- | TRBJ2-7 | TRBV14 | - | TGTGCCAGCAGCCAAGGGAAGGGGTACGAGCAGTACTTC | CASSQGKGYEQYF
TRBD2 | TRBJ2-3 | TRBV28 | - | TGTGCCAGCAGTCCCCAGGATAGCGGGAGCACAGATACGCAGTATTTT | CASSPQDSGSTDTQYF
TRBD1 | TRBJ1-2 | TRBV7-8 | - | TGTGCCAGCAGCTTGTCTCGGACAGGAGAGACCTATGGCTACACCTTC | CASSLSRTGETYGYTF
- | TRBJ2-3 | TRBV21-1 | - | TGTGCCAGCAGCGCGGATCCAGATACGCAGTATTTT | CASSADPDTQYF
- | TRBJ1-2 | TRBV7-9 | once | TGTGCCAGCAGGCCCTGGGGGGATCCTAACTATGGCTACACCTTC | CASRPWGDPNYGYTF
- | TRBJ2-3 | TRBV7-9 | - | TGTGCCAGCAGCTTAACCCAGTATCACGTAACAGATACGCAGTATTTT | CASSLTQYHVTDTQYF
- | TRBJ2-4 | TRBV7-2 | - | TGTGCCAGCAGCTTACAGGGGCCGGCCAAAAACATTCAGTACTTC | CASSLQGPAKNIQYF
- | TRBJ1-2 | TRBV4-2 | once | TGTGCCAGCAGCCAGGGGCGGGTCAGGGGATATGGCTGCACCTTC | CASSQGRVRGYGCTF
- | TRBJ2-1 | TRBV20-1 | - | TGCAGTGCCGCCCGGCGGGATGAGCAGTTCTTC | CSAARRDEQFF
- | TRBJ2-3 | TRBV9 | - | TGTGCCAGCAGCGTAAGGCGGGGAGCGGGAGATACGCAGTATTTT | CASSVRRGAGDTQYF